This T cell receptor (beta chain) appears in the sequencing data of a study of OX40 agonist ivuxolimab in advanced cancers. The ends were cut back, 0 bases at V and 5 bases at J, with 11 bases in the middle. This CDR3 is built from 14 residues. Overall study findings and caveats: There were also nonresponders showing low normalized T-cell clonal expansion.

Notes on this clone: What it binds is not known.

TCRdb's copy holds only in-frame clones and misses some; the assay was immunoSEQ multiplex PCR. The table has 55,000 to 80,000 clones, more than 90% seen once. The receptor's source is an adult with an advanced solid tumor such as melanoma, head and neck, liver or kidney cancer. The material sequenced was CD4+ or CD8+ T cells sorted from blood, taken in a trial of the OX40 agonist ivuxolimab. This rearrangement joins TRBV5-7 to TRBJ1-2; D may be TRBD1 (5 bases). TRBV5-7 is reported as an ORF; its role is uncertain. CDR3 loop: CASSLGKGKYGYTF. CDR3 in DNA: TGTGCCAGCAGCTTGGGGAAGGGGAAGTATGGCTACACCTTC.